These 4 T cell receptor beta chains share one sample of origin, sequenced in a study of Graves' ophthalmopathy and Graves' hyperthyroidism. RNA transcripts served as template for amplifying TCR beta CDR3 sequences. The library came from an HTBI-primed first-round RT-PCR and a second-round multiplex PCR. One entry per CDR3 protein, called by TCRdb with MiXCR from the multiplex PCR reads. Here the sample spans 350,000 to 450,000 distinct CDR3 sequences, under 25% being singletons. Sequencing used peripheral blood. These receptors were collected from a woman between 18 and 30 years old with stable Graves' hyperthyroidism.

This clonotype has a count of ten or more. The chain combines TRBV11-2 with TRBJ1-1; 10 bases align to TRBD1. The junction had 4 bases not matched to a gene; V was cut back by 5 bases and J by 7 bases. CDR3 length: 13 amino acids. Looked up from germline, CDR1 is SGHAT and CDR2 is FQNNGV. The CDR3 loop is CASSPGTGDEAFF. The DNA for the CDR3 is TGTGCCAGCAGCCCAGGGACAGGGGATGAAGCTTTCTTT.

This clonotype was counted only a few times. The chain recombines TRBV30 with TRBJ2-2; no definite D call. V was cut by 8 bases and J by 6 bases, with 10 bases left in between. CDR1 is GTSNPN and CDR2 is SVGIG in the germline V gene (reference sequence). The CDR3 loop spans 11 amino acids. CDR3 sequence: CAGIWAGELFF. The CDR3 DNA sequence: TGTGCCGGGATTTGGGCCGGGGAGCTGTTTTTT. The whole variable domain, remainder taken from reference TRBV30 and TRBJ2-2, is SQTIHQWPATLVQPVGSPLSLECTVEGTSNPNLYWYRQAAGRGLQLLFYSVGIGQISSEVPQNLSASRPQDRQFILSSKKLLLSDSGFYLCAGIWAGELFFGEGSRLTVL.

This clonotype was seen repeatedly, ten times or more. The CDR3 DNA follows: TGTGCCAGCAGCTTAGAGTCTAGAGGCAGCCCCCAAATAGACCAAGAGACCCAGTACTTC. Translating gives CASSLESRGSPQIDQETQYF. The rearrangement joins TRBV13 to TRBJ2-5; D is unresolved. The CDR3 runs 20 residues. V was trimmed by 1 base and J by 0 bases, leaving 24 bases between them. Germline assignment: CDR1 PRHDT and CDR2 FYEKMQ (reference sequence).

This clonotype was seen repeatedly, ten times or more. V usage is TRBV19 and J usage is TRBJ1-5, with D possibly being TRBD1 (6 bases). The CDR3 is made up of 15 amino acids. CDR1 and CDR2 (germline): LNHDA, SQIVND (reference sequence). Trimming pared 7 bases from V and 3 bases from J, leaving 16 bases between. The CDR3 coding sequence is TGTGCCAGTACCACGACAGGCTGGTTCAATCAGCCCCAGCATTTT. Residues: CASTTTGWFNQPQHF.